The 27 T cell receptor beta chains below were found in one sample sequenced in a study of blood T cell repertoires in COVID-19. The assay was immunoSEQ multiplex PCR, and TCRdb's table has in-frame clones only and misses some. The sample contains 52,000 or so clones, about 88% of which appear only once. Input material: peripheral blood. The receptors originated from a man in his 70s with active COVID-19.

V gene TRBV2 combines with J gene TRBJ1-2, with 9 bases lining up with TRBD1. Per the germline V gene, CDR1 is SNHLY and CDR2 is FYNNEI. Trimming took 5 bases from V and 5 from J; bases not matched to a gene: 3. The CDR3 length is 13 residues. Here the CDR3 reads CASSTDRGYGYTF. CDR3 DNA sequence: TGTGCCAGCAGTACCGACAGGGGGTATGGCTACACCTTC.

J is TRBJ2-4 and V is TRBV21-1; the listed D gene, TRBD1, was not tested against the DNA. TRBV21-1 is a listed pseudogene. The CDR3 is 20 residues long. CDR3 coding DNA: TGTGCCAGCAGGATCCGACCACGAGAGGACAGGGCCAGAGCCAAAAACATTCAGTACTTC. It translates to CASRIRPREDRARAKNIQYF.

In its sample, this clone was seen once. The chain has TRBV9 and TRBJ2-6; maybe TRBD1 (8 bases). V lost 6 bases, J lost 5 bases, and 18 bases lay in between. This CDR3 contains 16 residues. Germline V gene data show CDR1 as SGDLS and CDR2 as YYNGEE. The CDR3 DNA reads as TGTGCCAGCACACAGGGGGGGACTGACTGGGCCAACGTCCTGACTTTC. As protein: CASTQGGTDWANVLTF.

The V gene is TRBV5-4, the J gene TRBJ2-5, with D possibly matching TRBD2 (6 bases). The germline V gene encodes CDR1 SGHNT and CDR2 YYREEE (reference sequence). The ends were cut back, 2 bases at V and 2 bases at J, with 10 bases in the middle. CDR3 size: 14 residues. CDR3 loop: CASSLRGIQETQYF. The CDR3 nucleotides are TGTGCCAGCAGCTTACGCGGGATACAAGAGACCCAGTACTTC.

This clone showed up just a few times. The chain is built from TRBV25-1 and TRBJ1-2, with D unclear. This CDR3 spans 13 amino acids. Per the germline V gene, CDR1 is MGHDK and CDR2 is SYGVNS. V lost 5 bases and J lost 8, with 15 bases in between. CDR3 residues: CASSPAGIGGYTF. Written as DNA, the CDR3 is TGTGCCAGCAGTCCAGCCGGGATTGGGGGCTACACCTTC.

This clone was observed a single time. V is TRBV21-1 and J is TRBJ2-7; the table gives TRBD1 as D, unverified against the DNA. TRBV21-1 is reported as a pseudogene. The CDR3 is 14 residues long. The CDR3 DNA is TGTGCCAGCAGCTCCCGGGACAGGGGCTACGAGCAGTACTTC. This translates into CASSSRDRGYEQYF.

This clone has a handful of counts. The CDR3 DNA follows: TGTGCCAGTGGCGGGACTAGAGAGACCACAGATACGCAGTATTTT. Translation gives CASGGTRETTDTQYF. The gene calls are TRBV19 and TRBJ2-3; 8 nucleotides line up with TRBD2. The CDR3 runs 15 residues. The ends lost 8 bases at V and 2 bases at J; junction bases unmatched: 9. Germline V gene lookup returns CDR1 LNHDA and CDR2 SQIVND (reference sequence).

The chain joins TRBV5-6 to TRBJ2-5; D may be TRBD1 (7 bases). Germline CDR1 is SGHDT and CDR2 is YYEEEE. The CDR3 covers 16 residues. Trimming left V 4 bases short and J 4 bases short, with 20 bases between. The CDR3 reads CASSPPGGGWVETQYF. In nucleotides, the CDR3 is TGTGCCAGCAGCCCCCCCGGAGGGGGCTGGGTAGAGACCCAGTACTTC.

The chain carries TRBV5-1 and TRBJ1-5; 9 bases are a match to TRBD1. Germline V CDR1 and CDR2: SGHRS, YFSETQ. The CDR3 totals 14 residues. Germline trimming cut 4 bases from V and 5 bases from J; bases unmatched to any gene: 4. The CDR3 sequence: CASSVGQGHQPQHF. The CDR3 nucleotides are TGCGCCAGCAGCGTGGGACAGGGACATCAGCCCCAGCATTTT.

The V call is TRBV5-6, the J call TRBJ1-2; 7 bases are a match to TRBD1. J was trimmed by 4 bases and V by 5 bases; bases with no gene match: 14. The CDR3 totals 16 residues. Germline V gene sequence: CDR1 SGHDT, CDR2 YYEEEE. The chain's CDR3 is CASRRGPGTAFYGYTF. The DNA for the CDR3 is TGTGCCAGCAGGAGGGGCCCCGGGACAGCTTTCTATGGCTACACCTTC.

CDR3 region: CASSLGSHGPQGNIQYF. The CDR3 DNA reads TGTGCCAGCAGCTTAGGTTCACACGGCCCTCAGGGAAACATTCAGTACTTC. The rearrangement joins TRBV7-2 to TRBJ2-4; the D gene is possibly TRBD1 (5 bases). Germline V gene sequence: CDR1 SGHTA, CDR2 FQGNSA. The CDR3 consists of 17 residues. V was pared by 1 base and J by 6 bases, with 19 bases between.

The J gene is TRBJ1-2, the V gene TRBV5-1; the D gene is possibly TRBD1 (6 bases). CDR3 length: 15 residues. V lost 0 bases and J lost 2, with 11 bases in between. The germline CDR1 and CDR2 sequences are SGHRS and YFSETQ. As DNA, the CDR3 is TGCGCCAGCAGCTTGGTTGCGGGGGCGAACTATGGCTACACCTTC. It specifies CASSLVAGANYGYTF.

This clone is deemed medium-sized. The J gene is TRBJ1-5, the V gene TRBV4-1; D might be TRBD1 (6 bases). The CDR3 consists of 16 residues. V was clipped by 4 bases and J by 3 bases, with 16 bases between them. Germline CDR1 reads MGHRA; CDR2 reads YSYEKL. CDR3: CASSPGGGPFNQPQHF. In DNA form, the CDR3 reads TGCGCCAGCAGCCCGGGAGGGGGGCCATTCAATCAGCCCCAGCATTTT.

The chain couples TRBV3-1 (or the pseudogene TRBV3-2) to TRBJ2-7; 9 bases align to TRBD2. Germline V gene sequence: CDR1 LGHDT, CDR2 YNNKEL (reference sequence). The CDR3 spans 15 residues. Losses at the gene ends were 0 bases for V and 3 bases for J; bases not matched to a gene: 3. CDR3: CASSQDSSGIYEQYF. CDR3 sequence (DNA): TGTGCCAGCAGCCAAGACTCTAGCGGGATCTACGAGCAGTACTTC.

This clone showed up just once. The J gene is TRBJ1-1, the V gene TRBV5-1; D is uncertain. V was cut by 4 bases and J by 3 bases, with 10 bases left in between. Germline lookup yields CDR1 SGHRS and CDR2 YFSETQ. CDR3 length equals 13 residues. CDR3 sequence: CASSNKRDTEAFF. The CDR3 bases are TGCGCCAGCAGCAATAAACGGGACACTGAAGCTTTCTTT.

The chain uses TRBV7-2 and TRBJ2-1; perhaps TRBD2 as D (6 bases). Germline loops: CDR1 SGHTA, CDR2 FQGNSA. Trimming cost V 6 bases and J 0 bases, with 15 bases left between them. This CDR3 has 16 amino acids. CDR3 in amino acids: CASRPSGGSSYNEQFF. Here the CDR3 DNA reads TGTGCCAGCAGGCCCTCCGGAGGGAGCTCCTACAATGAGCAGTTCTTC.

The chain employs TRBV10-3 and TRBJ2-3; no definite D call. The CDR3 extends over 12 amino acids. Germline values: CDR1 ENHRY, CDR2 SYGVKD. V gave up 6 bases and J gave up 5 bases, with 9 bases separating them. The CDR3 spells CAISLDIDTQYF. CDR3 in DNA: TGTGCCATCAGCCTAGATATAGATACGCAGTATTTT.

This chain joins TRBV10-2 and TRBJ2-1, with TRBD2 identical over 10 bases. V shed 6 bases, J shed 3 bases, and the junction held 14 bases outside the gene matches. CDR1 and CDR2 (germline): WSHSY, SAAADI. The CDR3 sequence is 18 residues long. This chain's CDR3 is CASREHRAGGLNYNEQFF. CDR3 in DNA: TGCGCCAGCAGGGAGCATAGAGCGGGAGGGTTGAACTACAATGAGCAGTTCTTC.

This chain uses TRBV3-1 (or the pseudogene TRBV3-2) with TRBJ1-1, with 9 bases fitting TRBD1. This CDR3 is 15 amino acids long. The V and J ends lost 4 bases and 1 base, in that order; junction bases with no gene match: 4. Germline V gene data show CDR1 as LGHDT and CDR2 as YNNKEL (reference sequence). As DNA, the CDR3 is TGTGCCAGCAGCCGCGGGACAGGGTCGAACACTGAAGCTTTCTTT. Translating it yields CASSRGTGSNTEAFF.

The chain recombines TRBV7-8 with TRBJ2-2; TRBD2 is a possible D gene (7 bases). Trimming stripped 5 bases from V and 7 bases from J, with 23 bases between. This CDR3 is 17 amino acids long. Germline V gene lookup returns CDR1 SGHVS and CDR2 FQNEAQ. CDR3 loop: CASSRGAGSGRHGELFF. In DNA form, the CDR3 reads TGTGCCAGCAGCCGGGGGGCTGGGTCCGGGAGGCACGGGGAGCTGTTTTTT.

This clone turned up a few times. V and J are TRBV7-2 and TRBJ1-5; tentatively, D is TRBD1 (6 bases). CDR1 and CDR2 from the germline V gene are SGHTA and FQGNSA. This CDR3 has 13 residues. Between the trimmed V and J ends, which lost 3 bases and 4 bases, there was a span of 7 bases. CDR3 residues: CASSLRGNQPQHF. In DNA form, the CDR3 reads TGTGCCAGCAGCTTGAGGGGGAATCAGCCCCAGCATTTT.

V is TRBV12-5 and J is TRBJ2-2; perhaps TRBD1 as D (7 bases). Germline assignment: CDR1 LGHNT and CDR2 FRNRAP. Between the trimmed V and J ends, which lost 0 bases and 7 bases, there was a span of 18 bases. This CDR3 comprises 17 residues. The CDR3 sequence: CASGLVRGGGESGELFF. The CDR3 DNA reads as TGTGCTAGTGGTTTGGTAAGAGGAGGGGGCGAAAGCGGGGAGCTGTTTTTT. Full variable domain (outside the CDR3, taken from reference TRBV12-5 and TRBJ2-2): DARVTQTPRHKVTEMGQEVTMRCQPILGHNTVFWYRQTMMQGLELLAYFRNRAPLDDSGMPKDRFSAEMPDATLATLKIQPSEPRDSAVYFCASGLVRGGGESGELFFGEGSRLTVL.

This chain uses TRBV18 with TRBJ1-6; 8 bases map to TRBD1. Per germline, CDR1 KGHSH and CDR2 LQKENI. With 3 bases clipped from V and 10 bases from J, the junction kept 5 bases outside the gene matches. The CDR3 contains 14 residues. The CDR3 DNA reads TGTGCCAGCTCACCGGACAGGGCCGGATCACCCCTCCACTTT. Protein: CASSPDRAGSPLHF. Filled out from reference TRBV18 and TRBJ1-6, the complete variable domain reads NAGVMQNPRHLVRRRGQEARLRCSPMKGHSHVYWYRQLPEEGLKFMVYLQKENIIDESGMPKERFSAEFPKEGPSILRIQQVVRGDSAAYFCASSPDRAGSPLHFGNGTRLTVT.

This clone was seen just once. This chain joins TRBV30 and TRBJ2-3, with a possible D match to TRBD2 (6 bases). Germline assignment: CDR1 GTSNPN and CDR2 SVGIG (reference sequence). V was shortened by 0 bases and J by 0 bases, with 13 bases between the two germline ends. CDR3 length: 16 residues. Here the CDR3 reads CAWSVLGRTSTDTQYF. Here the CDR3 DNA reads TGTGCCTGGAGTGTACTTGGGAGGACAAGCACAGATACGCAGTATTTT.

The CDR3 region has the DNA TGTGCCAGCAGTTTCGGACAGGCTTTATCTGAAGCTTTCTTT. It specifies CASSFGQALSEAFF. J is TRBJ1-1 and V is TRBV27; 7 bases match TRBD1. CDR1 is MNHEY and CDR2 is SMNVEV in the germline V gene (reference sequence). The ends lost 3 bases at V and 6 bases at J; junction bases unmatched: 7. The CDR3 is made up of 14 amino acids.

J is TRBJ2-5 and V is TRBV3-1 (or the pseudogene TRBV3-2), with D maybe TRBD2 (5 bases). In germline, CDR1 is LGHDT, CDR2 YNNKEL (reference sequence). With 1 base removed from V and 4 bases from J, the gap between germline ends came to 19 bases. The CDR3 runs to 17 residues. CDR3 residues: CASSQVVGAASRETQYF. The CDR3 DNA sequence: TGTGCCAGCAGCCAAGTGGTTGGAGCGGCTAGCCGAGAGACCCAGTACTTC.

This clone has just a few counts. The V call is TRBV7-2, the J call TRBJ1-5; tentative D call: TRBD1 (5 bases). The germline gives CDR1 SGHTA, CDR2 FQGNSA. Between the trimmed V and J ends, which lost 6 bases and 3 bases, there was a span of 9 bases. The CDR3 length is 13 residues. The DNA of the CDR3 is TGTGCCAGCAGTTGGGGCGCCAATCAGCCCCAGCATTTT. Protein product: CASSWGANQPQHF. Full variable domain (remainder filled in from reference TRBV7-2 and TRBJ1-5): GAGVSQSPSNKVTEKGKDVELRCDPISGHTALYWYRQSLGQGLEFLIYFQGNSAPDKSGLPSDRFSAERTGGSVSTLTIQRTQQEDSAVYLCASSWGANQPQHFGDGTRLSIL.